Included here is one T cell receptor (beta chain) sequence, with context. Its matching antigen is unknown. This entry comes from a study of response to subunit inactivated influenza vaccine. TCRdb redid the calling of the RT-PCR reads with MiXCR, one entry per CDR3 protein. The sample lists 300,000 to 350,000 distinct CDR3 sequences, less than 25% occurring once. Points from the study as a whole: Each seasonal influenza vaccination, the authors suggested, recruits few new T cells.

The CDR3 spans 15 residues. Germline CDR1 and CDR2: LNHDA and SQIVND (reference sequence). V was trimmed by 5 bases and J by 3 bases, leaving 14 bases between them. The receptor was derived from a man in his fifties or sixties who received an inactivated influenza vaccine. Sample: PBMCs from blood, taken about 20 months after vaccination. The rearrangement links TRBV19 to TRBJ1-5, with unresolved D. The DNA for the CDR3 is TGTGCCAGTAGTTTACCCAGACCGAACAATCAGCCCCAGCATTTT. Amino acids: CASSLPRPNNQPQHF.